This is a list of T cell receptor beta chains from one sample in a study of CD8+ T cells in alopecia areata. Profiled with immunoSEQ multiplex PCR; TCRdb holds only in-frame clones, not every one. The sample has 200,000 to 250,000 clones, about three fifths seen once. The sample consisted of CD4+ T cells sorted from blood, taken at week 0. The receptors originated from a human donor with alopecia areata. CDR3s include the opening cysteine and the closing phenylalanine or tryptophan. A D gene is named only where the DNA matches it firmly. Expanded clones are given a class, and other clones once, few, many or no size at all.

CDR3nt	CDR3aa	d_gene	v_gene	j_gene	abundance
TGCAGCGTTGAAGAGGACGGCTCCTACGAGCAGTACTTC	CSVEEDGSYEQYF	NA	TRBV29-1	TRBJ2-7	few
TGTGCCTGGAAACGGGGACTAGCGTCTAGTGAGCAGTTCTTC	CAWKRGLASSEQFF	TRBD2	TRBV30	TRBJ2-1	many
TGTGCCACCAGCCCTCGGGTGGCCGCTTCTAACGAGCAGTACTTC	CATSPRVAASNEQYF	NA	TRBV15	TRBJ2-7	once
TGTGCCAGTAGTGACCTGACAGGTCCAAACTATGGCTACACCTTC	CASSDLTGPNYGYTF	NA	TRBV19	TRBJ1-2	few
TGTGCCAGCAGGTATAGCACAGATACGCAGTATTTT	CASRYSTDTQYF	NA	TRBV2	TRBJ2-3	NA
TGTGCCAGCAGTGCATCGGGAGTCAGGCAGACCCAGTACTTC	CASSASGVRQTQYF	NA	TRBV6-5	TRBJ2-5	NA
TGTGCCAGCAGCTTAGATCTGACAGCAAATGAGCAGTTCTTC	CASSLDLTANEQFF	NA	TRBV11-2	TRBJ2-1	few
TGTGCCAGCAGCCCAGTCCAGGGTAACACCGGGGAGCTGTTTTTT	CASSPVQGNTGELFF	NA	TRBV7-3	TRBJ2-2	once
TGCAGCGTCCGACAGGGGGCGACCTATGGCTACACCTTC	CSVRQGATYGYTF	TRBD1	TRBV29-1	TRBJ1-2	once
TGCAGCGTTGCAATAAGCGGAGATACGCAGTATTTT	CSVAISGDTQYF	NA	TRBV29-1	TRBJ2-3	NA
TGCGCCAGCAGCCAAGGGTCCACAGGGGGAGATACGCAGTATTTT	CASSQGSTGGDTQYF	TRBD1	TRBV4-1	TRBJ2-3	NA
TGTGCCTGGAGCAGGGGAGTCTATGGCTACACCTTC	CAWSRGVYGYTF	NA	TRBV30	TRBJ1-2	once
TGTGCCAGCAGTGGGAGGGGAGCGGGCCTTAACTCTGGTGGGGCCAACGTCCTGACTTTC	CASSGRGAGLNSGGANVLTF	NA	TRBV2	TRBJ2-6	NA
TGCGCCAGCAGCCGCGGACAGGGCAATGGCGAGCAGTACTTC	CASSRGQGNGEQYF	TRBD1	TRBV4-1	TRBJ2-7	NA
TGTGCCAGCAGCGAAGGGACCGGGACACGATATGGCTACACCTTC	CASSEGTGTRYGYTF	NA	TRBV9	TRBJ1-2	few
TGTGCCAGTAGTGATCTAAATCCGGGACGGAACACTGAAGCTTTCTTT	CASSDLNPGRNTEAFF	NA	TRBV19	TRBJ1-1	few
TGTGCCTGGAGTGTACAGGACAGAAAACTGTTTTTT	CAWSVQDRKLFF	NA	TRBV30	TRBJ1-4	NA
TGTGCCAGCAGTGAATTGGCTAGCGATATAAGCACAGATACGCAGTATTTT	CASSELASDISTDTQYF	NA	TRBV6-1	TRBJ2-3	NA
TGTGCCAGCAGCTTAGTCCCTAATATGAACACTGAAGCTTTCTTT	CASSLVPNMNTEAFF	NA	TRBV7-9	TRBJ1-1	NA
TGTGCCAGCAGCGCCACTAGCGGCCACTACAATGAGCAGTTCTTC	CASSATSGHYNEQFF	TRBD2	TRBV9	TRBJ2-1	NA
TGTGCCAGCAGCCCCTGGACAGGCTCCTACGAGCAGTACTTC	CASSPWTGSYEQYF	TRBD1	TRBV7-9	TRBJ2-7	few
TGCGCCAGCCGACTGACCGCTACGGTTACCGGGGAGCTGTTTTTT	CASRLTATVTGELFF	NA	TRBV4-1	TRBJ2-2	NA
TGTGCCAGCAGCTTAGCAACGGGACAGCTGTACCAAGAGACCCAGTACTTC	CASSLATGQLYQETQYF	TRBD1	TRBV7-8	TRBJ2-5	NA
TGTGCCAGCAGTGGGACTGTCTACGAGCAGTACTTC	CASSGTVYEQYF	NA	TRBV25-1	TRBJ2-7	few
TGCGCCAGCAGCCAAGTTACTAGCGGCTACACAGATACGCAGTATTTT	CASSQVTSGYTDTQYF	TRBD2	TRBV4-1	TRBJ2-3	NA
TGTGCCAGCAGCTTCCAGGGAAGGTATCAGCCCCAGCATTTT	CASSFQGRYQPQHF	NA	TRBV5-6	TRBJ1-5	NA
TGCAGCGTGACGACGGCCTCCTCCGAGCAGTACTTC	CSVTTASSEQYF	NA	TRBV29-1	TRBJ2-7	few
TGTGCCAGCAGCACCGGCCAGGCCGGTGGGGAGCAGTACTTC	CASSTGQAGGEQYF	NA	TRBV11-3	TRBJ2-7	NA
TGTGCCAGCAGTGCGGGACTAGCGGGTACAGAGACCCAGTACTTC	CASSAGLAGTETQYF	TRBD2	TRBV2	TRBJ2-5	NA
TGTGCCAGCGGACCTGGGACCTTTGATGAAAAACTGTTTTTT	CASGPGTFDEKLFF	NA	TRBV6-1	TRBJ1-4	NA
TGTGCCAGCAGGAGACAGGGAAGCACCGGGGAGCTGTTTTTT	CASRRQGSTGELFF	TRBD1	TRBV7-2	TRBJ2-2	few
TGTGCCAGCAGCTTGACGGAAGGCACTGAAGCTTTCTTT	CASSLTEGTEAFF	NA	TRBV7-2	TRBJ1-1	NA
TGCGCCAGCAGCCAAGAGGGGCGGCACACTGAAGCTTTCTTT	CASSQEGRHTEAFF	NA	TRBV4-1	TRBJ1-1	NA